One T cell receptor (beta chain) is described in this entry. The V and J ends lost 5 bases and 5 bases respectively, with 14 bases between them. This CDR3 contains 14 residues. Looked up from germline, CDR1 is MNHEY and CDR2 is SVGEGT. The sample originates from a study of blood T cell repertoires in COVID-19. Whole-study context: Samples representing acute and convalescent COVID-19 were sourced from the United States, Italy and Spain. Nucleic acid was either cDNA or gDNA, and it came from T cells, B-cell-depleted T cells, or PBMCs.

In the source study's methods: Counts of nucleated cells, estimated from reference gene primer amplification, were obtained. The data were produced by immunoSEQ multiplex PCR, yet TCRdb's version contains in-frame clones alone and is incomplete. The V and J calls and clone size come from that table; D and trimming were worked out from the DNA. This sample has about 190,000 clones, with more than 60% found just once. The sequence derives from a man aged 50 or older who had recovered from COVID-19. This chain links TRBV6-2 or TRBV6-3 with TRBJ2-3, with D maybe TRBD2 (5 bases). Sequencing was done on a sample of peripheral blood. As DNA, the CDR3 is TGTGCCAGCAGTGACCCGGGAAACGGAGATACGCAGTATTTT. Translating it yields CASSDPGNGDTQYF.